This T cell receptor beta chain was recovered during a study of T cell responses to AZD1222 COVID-19 vaccine. Profiling relied on immunoSEQ multiplex PCR, and the TCRdb table lists in-frame clones only, not all of them. This repertoire shows about 82,000 clones, about 90% found once; its top ten account for about 3.4%. It was second doses at about 4 or about 12 weeks that were pooled. Germline CDR1 reads MNHEY; CDR2 reads SVGEGT. Trimming shortened V by 0 bases and J by 10 bases, and 16 bases separated the two germline ends. The CDR3 contains 16 residues. This TCR was recovered from an adult who received the AZD1222 COVID-19 vaccine. The J gene is TRBJ1-6, the V gene TRBV6-2 or TRBV6-3; possible D gene TRBD1, 5 bases. The specimen comprised peripheral blood, sampled 28 days after the second AZD1222 dose. CDR3: CASSYSRGGLWSPLHF. The DNA of the CDR3 is TGTGCCAGCAGTTACTCGCGGGGGGGACTATGGTCACCCCTCCACTTT.